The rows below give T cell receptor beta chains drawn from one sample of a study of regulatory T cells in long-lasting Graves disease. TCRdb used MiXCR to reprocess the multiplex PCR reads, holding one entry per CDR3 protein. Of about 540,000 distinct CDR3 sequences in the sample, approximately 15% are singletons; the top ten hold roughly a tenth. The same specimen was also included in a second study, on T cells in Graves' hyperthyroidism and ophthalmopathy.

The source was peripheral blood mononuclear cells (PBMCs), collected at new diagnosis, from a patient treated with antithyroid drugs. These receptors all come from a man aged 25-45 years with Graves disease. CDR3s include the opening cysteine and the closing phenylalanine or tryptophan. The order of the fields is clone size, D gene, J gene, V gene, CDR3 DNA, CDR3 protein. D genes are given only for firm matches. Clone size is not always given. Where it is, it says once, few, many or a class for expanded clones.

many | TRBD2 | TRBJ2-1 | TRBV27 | TGTGCCAGCAGTGAGGGACTAGCGGGAGGGTACAATGAGCAGTTCTTC | CASSEGLAGGYNEQFF
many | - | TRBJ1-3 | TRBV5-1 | TGCGCCAGCCAGGAGTTCTCTGGAAACACCATATATTTT | CASQEFSGNTIYF
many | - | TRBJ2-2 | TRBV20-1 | TGCAGTGCCCTCAAACTGGGCGGGGCCGGGGAGCTGTTTTTT | CSALKLGGAGELFF
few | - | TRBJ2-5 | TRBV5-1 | TGCGCCAGCAGCCAAGCAACTCGGGAGACCCAGTACTTC | CASSQATRETQYF
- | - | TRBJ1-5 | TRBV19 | TGTGCCAGTAGTCAAATTAATCCGGGGTTCGGCAATCAGCCCCAGCATTTT | CASSQINPGFGNQPQHF
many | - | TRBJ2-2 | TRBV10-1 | TGCGCCAGCAGTGAGTGGGGCAGGGAAGAGGAGCTGTTTTTT | CASSEWGREEELFF
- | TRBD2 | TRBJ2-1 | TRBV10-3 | TGTGCCATCAGCCTCCCTAGCGGGAGGGCCGGGTCCTACAATGAGCAGTTCTTC | CAISLPSGRAGSYNEQFF
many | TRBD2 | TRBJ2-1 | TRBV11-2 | TGTGCCAGCAGCTCGGGAGGGCCAGGCGCTAATGAGCAGTTCTTC | CASSSGGPGANEQFF
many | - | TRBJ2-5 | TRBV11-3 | TGTGCCAGCAGCTTGGGAACAGCTGCTGGGGAGACCCAGTACTTC | CASSLGTAAGETQYF
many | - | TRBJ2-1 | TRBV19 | TGTGCCAGTAGTCTTGGGTGGGCTAATAACAATGAGCAGTTCTTC | CASSLGWANNNEQFF
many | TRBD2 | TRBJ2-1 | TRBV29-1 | TGCAGCGCCGTAGGGACTAGCGGGAGGAATGAGCAGTTCTTC | CSAVGTSGRNEQFF
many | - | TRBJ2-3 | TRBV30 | TGTGCCTGGAGTCCTAGGGGTACGCAGTATTTT | CAWSPRGTQYF
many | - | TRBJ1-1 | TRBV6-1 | TGTGCCAGCAGAGCCAACCAAGTCACTGAAGCTTTCTTT | CASRANQVTEAFF
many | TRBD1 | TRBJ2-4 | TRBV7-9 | TGTGCCAGCAGCTCAGGGGGCTCCAAAAACATTCAGTACTTC | CASSSGGSKNIQYF
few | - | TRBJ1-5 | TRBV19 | TGTGCCAGTAAAGAGCCGGGGGGGCGCGGTCAGCCCCAGCATTTT | CASKEPGGRGQPQHF
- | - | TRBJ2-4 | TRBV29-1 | TGCAGCGCCCTCGGGACGGATCTATTTGCCAAAAACATTCAGTACTTC | CSALGTDLFAKNIQYF
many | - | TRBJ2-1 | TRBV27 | TGTGCCAGCAATCTCCCGGGAGATAAGGGAAATGAGCAGTTCTTC | CASNLPGDKGNEQFF
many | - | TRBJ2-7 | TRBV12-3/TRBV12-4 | TGTGCCAGCAGTGGGGGCACTCCGCCCTACGAGCAGTACTTC | CASSGGTPPYEQYF
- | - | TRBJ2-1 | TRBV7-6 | TGTGCCAGCAGCTTAGAGGGGCGACTAGTCCGGGATGAGCAGTTCTTC | CASSLEGRLVRDEQFF
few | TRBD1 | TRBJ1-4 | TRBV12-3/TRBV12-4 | TGTGCCAGCCGGGACAGGGGTGAAAAACTGTTTTTT | CASRDRGEKLFF
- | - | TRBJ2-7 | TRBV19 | TGTGCCAGTAGTATTCCGGGACGCCCCCACAATGAGCAGTACTTC | CASSIPGRPHNEQYF
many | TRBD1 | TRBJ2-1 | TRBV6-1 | TGTGCCACCAAAGGGGGCACTTACAATGAGCAGTTCTTC | CATKGGTYNEQFF
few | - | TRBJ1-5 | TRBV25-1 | TGTGCCAGCAGTGACTCGACAGTTGCTAGCAATCAGCCCCAGCATTTT | CASSDSTVASNQPQHF
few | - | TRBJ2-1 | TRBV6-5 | TGTGCCAGCAGTTACTCGAGGGGAACGGTCAATGAGCAGTTCTTC | CASSYSRGTVNEQFF
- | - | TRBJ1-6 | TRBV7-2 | TGTGCCAGCAGCCCCACAAGCCAGGGATCTTCACCCCTCCACTTT | CASSPTSQGSSPLHF
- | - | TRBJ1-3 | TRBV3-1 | TGTGCCAGCAGCCGCTATTTCGGGGGAGGAAACACCATATATTTT | CASSRYFGGGNTIYF
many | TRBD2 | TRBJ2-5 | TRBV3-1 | TGTGCCAGCAGCCCCCAGGCGGTAGCGGGGTTCGAGACCCAGTACTTC | CASSPQAVAGFETQYF
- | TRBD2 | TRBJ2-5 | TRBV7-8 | TGTGCCAGCAGGACTGGGGGGGCGGGAGGGAAACAGACCCAGTACTTC | CASRTGGAGGKQTQYF
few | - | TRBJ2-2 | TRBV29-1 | TGCAGCGCCGGAGGGGGGGAGCTGTTTTTT | CSAGGGELFF
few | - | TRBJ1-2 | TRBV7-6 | TGTGCCAGCAGCTTAGCCCCCTCGACAGAGTCCTATGGCTACACCTTC | CASSLAPSTESYGYTF
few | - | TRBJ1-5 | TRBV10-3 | TGTGCCATCTCCGAGACGGGGAATGTGGCCCAGCATTTT | CAISETGNVAQHF
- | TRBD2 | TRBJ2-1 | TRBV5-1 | TGCGCCAGCGGTCCAATAGCGGGGGGGGAGCAGTTCTTC | CASGPIAGGEQFF
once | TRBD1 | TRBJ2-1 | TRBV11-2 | TGTGCCAGCAGCGAAACCGGGACAGGGGGTTCCAATGAGCAGTTCTTC | CASSETGTGGSNEQFF
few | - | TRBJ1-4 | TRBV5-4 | TGTGCCAGCAGCTTGCGGGGGTTTCGGACTAATGAAAAACTGTTTTTT | CASSLRGFRTNEKLFF
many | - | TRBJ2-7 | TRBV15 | TGTGCCACCAGCAGACCTGGCGACCCCGAATACGAGCAGTACTTC | CATSRPGDPEYEQYF
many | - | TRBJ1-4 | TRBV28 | TGTGCCAGCAGTTTTAGCGGGTCCCTCCTCGAAAAACTGTTTTTT | CASSFSGSLLEKLFF
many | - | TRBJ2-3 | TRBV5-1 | TGCGCCAGCAGATTCACGGCAGATACGCAGTATTTT | CASRFTADTQYF